The source of this TCR beta chain is a study of Graves' ophthalmopathy and Graves' hyperthyroidism. Study as a whole: At the time of initial diagnosis and before any treatment, peripheral blood was collected.

The CDR3 totals 13 residues. Germline lookup yields CDR1 MNHEY and CDR2 SVGEGT. Moderate-to-severe activity, with CAS ≥3, NOSPECS ≥4 and duration under 3 months, characterized the donors with ophthalmopathy. The TCR beta CDR3 regions underwent amplification from RNA transcripts. An initial RT-PCR round employing HTBI primers preceded a second-round multiplex PCR. TCRdb ran MiXCR on the multiplex PCR reads and lists one entry per CDR3 protein. Found here are 300,000 to 350,000 distinct CDR3 sequences, 15% to 20% of them singletons; the top ten hold 9% to 15%. Findings of the study overall: Detected in blood as well were most expanded thyroid clonotypes with frequency above 0.001.

The table lists this clonotype with many counts. The target antigen is unknown. The germline gene is not matched at one end of the junction; a read error may be the cause. Sequenced sample: peripheral blood. This chain connects TRBV6-2 or TRBV6-3 to TRBJ2-2; D is uncertain. The origin of this receptor is an adult man with Graves' ophthalmopathy. The CDR3 DNA sequence: TGTGCCAGCAGTTACACCTTTAAGGCAACTCTATCTTTT. It specifies CASSYTFKATLSF.